The 23 T cell receptor beta chains given below trace back to one sample, sequenced in a study of blood T cell repertoires in COVID-19. TCRdb's copy holds only in-frame clones and misses some; the assay was immunoSEQ multiplex PCR. Among roughly 260,000 clones listed, around 90% were seen once. The specimen sequenced was PBMCs or T cells enriched from blood (not recorded which). The receptors shown here come from a woman aged 25 to 39 with acute COVID-19.

The chain joins TRBV27 to TRBJ2-1, with 12 bases fitting TRBD2. This CDR3 has 16 amino acids. Germline trimming cut 0 bases from V and 8 bases from J; bases unmatched to any gene: 5. Germline V gene lookup returns CDR1 MNHEY and CDR2 SMNVEV (reference sequence). The CDR3 sequence: CASSLSLAGGPDEQFF. CDR3 coding DNA: TGTGCCAGCAGTTTATCACTAGCGGGGGGCCCGGATGAGCAGTTCTTC.

This chain joins TRBV13 and TRBJ1-1; possibly TRBD1 for D (6 bases). Per the germline V gene, CDR1 is PRHDT and CDR2 is FYEKMQ (reference sequence). There are 16 residues in the CDR3. The ends were cut back, 3 bases at V and 5 bases at J, with 19 bases in the middle. CDR3 in DNA: TGTGCCAGCAGCTTTCGTACCGACTCGCAGGGGACTGAAGCTTTCTTT. This translates into CASSFRTDSQGTEAFF.

This chain uses TRBV28 with TRBJ2-7; 14 nucleotides match TRBD2. The CDR3 has 17 amino acids. J gave up 6 bases and V 4 bases, and 11 bases lay outside the gene matches. CDR1 MDHEN and CDR2 SYDVKM come from the germline V gene. The CDR3 DNA is TGTGCCAGCAGTTCCGGGACTAGCGGGGGTAAAAATGGCGAGCAGTACTTC. Its protein product is CASSSGTSGGKNGEQYF.

A note on this clone: This CDR3 is also generated by other DNA sequences in the sample. J is TRBJ2-7 and V is TRBV7-2; perhaps TRBD2 as D (5 bases). The germline CDR1 and CDR2 sequences are SGHTA and FQGNSA. This CDR3 is built from 14 residues. Trimming pared 3 bases from V and 0 bases from J, leaving 9 bases between. CDR3 nucleotide sequence: TGTGCCAGCAGCTTGCAGGAGGACTCCTACGAGCAGTACTTC. This encodes CASSLQEDSYEQYF.

The gene calls are TRBV13 and TRBJ2-3; D possibly corresponds to TRBD1 (5 bases). The CDR3 consists of 15 residues. Trimming removed 5 bases from V and 2 bases from J, with 14 bases in between. Germline CDR1 PRHDT, CDR2 FYEKMQ (reference sequence). CDR3 region: CASSPWGTSTDTQYF. The CDR3 bases are TGTGCCAGCAGCCCTTGGGGCACCTCCACAGATACGCAGTATTTT.

V and J are TRBV6-6 and TRBJ2-3; 9 nucleotides line up with TRBD2. The germline gives CDR1 MNHNY, CDR2 SVGAGI (reference sequence). The CDR3 has 16 residues. The junction had 7 bases not matched to a gene; V was cut back by 4 bases and J by 2 bases. The chain's CDR3 is CASSSRAGGNTDTQYF. As DNA, the CDR3 is TGTGCCAGCAGTTCTCGAGCGGGGGGTAACACAGATACGCAGTATTTT.

The V and J genes are TRBV3-1 (or the pseudogene TRBV3-2) and TRBJ2-2; 7 nucleotides line up with TRBD1. Germline V gives CDR1 LGHDT, CDR2 YNNKEL (reference sequence). This CDR3 region has 16 residues. Unmatched junction bases numbered 6, after V lost 0 bases and J lost 5 bases. CDR3: CASSQEVRGLTGELFF. The CDR3 coding sequence is TGTGCCAGCAGCCAAGAGGTCAGGGGGTTGACCGGGGAGCTGTTTTTT.

V and J are TRBV4-3 and TRBJ1-2, with 7 bases identical to TRBD1. The CDR3 has 15 residues. The germline CDR1 and CDR2 sequences are LGHNA and YSLEER. V dropped 1 base and J dropped 9; count of bases not matched to a gene: 11. In nucleotides, the CDR3 is TGCGCCAGCAGCCAAGCCTTGACAGGGATCCCGCGCTACACCTTC. Translated: CASSQALTGIPRYTF.

This rearrangement joins TRBV7-9 to TRBJ2-3, with TRBD2 as a possible D gene (5 bases). The CDR3 has 14 residues. The V end lost 5 bases, the J end lost 0 bases, and 9 bases lay between the germline ends. Germline assignment: CDR1 SEHNR and CDR2 FQNEAQ (reference sequence). The CDR3 spells CASSAGLSTDTQYF. The CDR3 coding sequence is TGTGCCAGCAGCGCGGGCCTTAGCACAGATACGCAGTATTTT.

The chain combines TRBV19 with TRBJ2-1; D possibly corresponds to TRBD1 (6 bases). The V gene lost 5 bases and the J gene lost 3 bases, with 14 bases spanning the gap. Per germline, CDR1 LNHDA and CDR2 SQIVND (reference sequence). CDR3 length: 15 amino acids. In nucleotides, the CDR3 is TGTGCCAGTAGTGTCGGACAGACCCTCTACAATGAGCAGTTCTTC. Protein: CASSVGQTLYNEQFF.

V and J are TRBV7-8 and TRBJ2-2; the D gene is possibly TRBD1 (6 bases). The CDR3 has 14 residues. Looked up from germline, CDR1 is SGHVS and CDR2 is FQNEAQ. The V gene lost 4 bases and the J gene lost 2 bases, with 8 bases spanning the gap. CDR3 DNA sequence: TGTGCCAGCAGCTGGACAGAAAACACCGGGGAGCTGTTTTTT. This codes for CASSWTENTGELFF.

The rearrangement links TRBV18 to TRBJ1-2; no reliable D call. V lost 3 bases, J lost 3 bases, and 11 bases lay in between. Germline V gives CDR1 KGHSH, CDR2 LQKENI. This CDR3 contains 14 residues. This CDR3 is CASSPGRTDYGYTF. CDR3 nucleotide sequence: TGTGCCAGCTCACCGGGGAGGACCGACTATGGCTACACCTTC.

The genes are TRBV13 and TRBJ2-7, with D perhaps TRBD1 (6 bases). Germline CDR1 reads PRHDT; CDR2 reads FYEKMQ (reference sequence). Trimming removed 5 bases from V and 2 bases from J, with 13 bases in between. The CDR3 is 14 residues long. CDR3 region: CASSQPTGTYEQYF. The DNA for the CDR3 is TGTGCCAGCAGCCAGCCGACAGGTACCTACGAGCAGTACTTC.

The chain carries TRBV10-3 and TRBJ1-1; 8 bases map to TRBD1. J lost 1 base, V lost 6 bases, and 7 bases had no gene match. From germline, CDR1 is ENHRY and CDR2 SYGVKD. This CDR3 spans 15 amino acids. CDR3 loop: CAIRSGGLQNTEAFF. CDR3 bases: TGTGCCATCAGGTCAGGGGGCCTCCAGAACACTGAAGCTTTCTTT.

This chain connects TRBV11-2 to TRBJ2-4; a weak D match, TRBD2 (6 bases). This CDR3 has 12 residues. V was cut by 2 bases and J by 15 bases, with 14 bases left in between. From germline, CDR1 is SGHAT and CDR2 FQNNGV. This CDR3 is CASSLLSGGAYF. CDR3 bases: TGTGCCAGCAGCTTACTTTCCGGAGGGGCGTACTTC.

The V gene is TRBV27, the J gene TRBJ1-2, with 10 bases aligning to TRBD1. Trimming at V came to 5 bases and at J to 3 bases, leaving 3 bases not matched to a gene. This CDR3 has 14 residues. The germline gives CDR1 MNHEY, CDR2 SMNVEV (reference sequence). CDR3 region: CASSPDRGHYGYTF. The CDR3 DNA is TGTGCCAGCAGTCCCGACAGGGGGCACTATGGCTACACCTTC.

V usage is TRBV27 and J usage is TRBJ2-4; 8 bases align to TRBD1. The J segment lost 7 bases and the V segment lost 3 bases, leaving 2 bases of the junction unmatched. Per the germline V gene, CDR1 is MNHEY and CDR2 is SMNVEV (reference sequence). This CDR3 has 13 amino acids. The chain's CDR3 is CASSFGTGNIQYF. The CDR3 region has the DNA TGTGCCAGCAGTTTCGGGACAGGTAACATTCAGTACTTC.

V and J are TRBV4-3 and TRBJ2-5, with 7 nucleotides matching TRBD1. This CDR3 region has 16 residues. Trimming cost V 1 base and J 4 bases; bases outside gene matches: 9. CDR1 LGHNA and CDR2 YSLEER come from the germline V gene. The CDR3 DNA is TGCGCCAGCAGCCAAGTTTACGGACAGGCCTCAGAGACCCAGTACTTC. This translates into CASSQVYGQASETQYF.

The chain links TRBV23-1 to TRBJ2-5; 8 bases map to TRBD1. TRBV23-1 counts as an open reading frame of uncertain function. The CDR3 totals 14 residues. V trimming: 4 bases; J trimming: 10 bases; junction bases outside the gene matches: 11. CDR3 in amino acids: CASSPRGDRCVQYF. The DNA of the CDR3 is TGCGCCAGCAGTCCCAGGGGGGACAGGTGTGTCCAGTACTTC.

This clone was observed a handful of times. The chain uses TRBV6-5 and TRBJ2-1; the D is unclear. V dropped 0 bases and J dropped 8 bases, with 11 bases sitting between them. CDR1 is MNHEY and CDR2 is SVGAGI in the germline V gene. This CDR3 contains 14 residues. The CDR3 protein is CASSYSRSSHEQFF. CDR3 sequence (DNA): TGTGCCAGCAGTTACTCGAGGTCTAGTCATGAGCAGTTCTTC.

V and J are TRBV5-1 and TRBJ1-6; D is uncertain. Per germline, CDR1 SGHRS and CDR2 YFSETQ. V was pared by 2 bases and J by 10 bases, with 13 bases between. The CDR3 has 14 residues. CDR3 region: CASSFEGGKSPLHF. The CDR3 DNA sequence: TGCGCCAGCAGCTTCGAAGGCGGGAAGTCACCCCTCCACTTT.

The CDR3 nucleotides read TGTGCCAGCAGTTCGTCAACAGGGGCGGCACTGCATTTCTATGGCTACACCTTC. Its translation: CASSSSTGAALHFYGYTF. The J gene is TRBJ1-2, the V gene TRBV27; TRBD1 matches at 7 bases. This CDR3 spans 18 amino acids. J gave up 4 bases and V 4 bases, and 18 bases lay outside the gene matches. From germline, CDR1 is MNHEY and CDR2 SMNVEV (reference sequence).

In this sample, this clone turned up once. Relative to the germline gene, one junction end is altered; a read error may explain this. The chain joins TRBV7-7 to TRBJ2-2, with a tentative D call TRBD2 (6 bases). CDR3 length: 16 amino acids. Germline loops: CDR1 SSHAT, CDR2 FNYEAQ (reference sequence). This chain's CDR3 is CASSPGLSTYTGELFF. In nucleotides, the CDR3 is TGTGCTAGCAGCCCCGGACTATCCACGTACACCGGGGAGCTGTTTTTT. Looking up the rest from reference TRBV7-7 and TRBJ2-2 gives the full variable domain: GAGVSQSPRYKVTKRGQDVTLRCDPISSHATLYWYQQALGQGPEFLTYFNYEAQPDKSGLPSDRFSAERPEGSISTLTIQRTEQRDSAMYRCASSPGLSTYTGELFFGEGSRLTVL.